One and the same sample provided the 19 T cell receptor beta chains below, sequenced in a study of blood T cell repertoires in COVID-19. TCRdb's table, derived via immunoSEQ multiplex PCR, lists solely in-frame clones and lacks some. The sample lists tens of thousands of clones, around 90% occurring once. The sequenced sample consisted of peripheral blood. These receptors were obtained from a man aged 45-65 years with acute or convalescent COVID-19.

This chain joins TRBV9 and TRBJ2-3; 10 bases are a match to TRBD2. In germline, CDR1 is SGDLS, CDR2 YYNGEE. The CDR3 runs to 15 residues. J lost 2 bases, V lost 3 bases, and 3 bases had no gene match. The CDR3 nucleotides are TGTGCCAGCAGCGATAGCGGGGGGTACACAGATACGCAGTATTTT. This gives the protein CASSDSGGYTDTQYF.

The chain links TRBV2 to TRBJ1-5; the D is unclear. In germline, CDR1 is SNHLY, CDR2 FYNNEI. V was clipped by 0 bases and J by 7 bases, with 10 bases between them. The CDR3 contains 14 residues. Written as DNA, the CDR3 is TGTGCCAGCAGTGAAGCGGCCGCATGGCAGCCCCAGCATTTT. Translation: CASSEAAAWQPQHF.

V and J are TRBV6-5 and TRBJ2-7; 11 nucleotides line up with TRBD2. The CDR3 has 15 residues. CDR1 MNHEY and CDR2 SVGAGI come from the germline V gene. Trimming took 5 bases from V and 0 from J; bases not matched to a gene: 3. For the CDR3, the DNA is TGTGCCAGCAGTATCACTAGCGGGGGCTCCTACGAGCAGTACGTC. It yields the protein CASSITSGGSYEQYV.

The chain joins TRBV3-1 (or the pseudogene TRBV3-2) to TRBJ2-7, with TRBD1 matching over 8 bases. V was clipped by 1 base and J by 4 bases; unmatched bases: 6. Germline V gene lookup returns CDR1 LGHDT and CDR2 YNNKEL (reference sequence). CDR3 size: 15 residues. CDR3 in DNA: TGTGCCAGCAGCCAAGGGGCAGGGGGCGCGTACGAGCAGTACTTC. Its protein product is CASSQGAGGAYEQYF.

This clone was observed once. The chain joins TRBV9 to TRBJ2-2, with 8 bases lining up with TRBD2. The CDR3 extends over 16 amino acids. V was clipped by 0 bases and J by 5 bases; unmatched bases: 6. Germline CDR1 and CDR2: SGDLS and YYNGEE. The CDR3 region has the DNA TGTGCCAGCAGCGTAGTTCCTAGCGGGCGTACCGGGGAGCTGTTTTTT. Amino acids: CASSVVPSGRTGELFF.

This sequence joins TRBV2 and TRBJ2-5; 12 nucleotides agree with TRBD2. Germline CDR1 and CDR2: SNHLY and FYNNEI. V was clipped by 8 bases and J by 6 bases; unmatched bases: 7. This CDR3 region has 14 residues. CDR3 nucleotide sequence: TGTGCCAGCCTGACTAGCGGGAGAGTTAAGACCCAGTACTTC. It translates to CASLTSGRVKTQYF.

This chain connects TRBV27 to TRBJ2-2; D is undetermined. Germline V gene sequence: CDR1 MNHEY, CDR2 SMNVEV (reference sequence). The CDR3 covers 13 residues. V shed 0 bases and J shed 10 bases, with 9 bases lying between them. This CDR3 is CASSLSVRMELFF. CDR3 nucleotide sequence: TGTGCCAGCAGTTTATCGGTCAGGATGGAGCTGTTTTTT.

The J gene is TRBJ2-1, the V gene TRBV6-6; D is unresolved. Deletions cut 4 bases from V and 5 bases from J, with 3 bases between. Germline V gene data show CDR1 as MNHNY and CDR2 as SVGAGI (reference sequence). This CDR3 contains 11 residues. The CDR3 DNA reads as TGTGCCAGCAGTTCTCACAATGAGCAGTTCTTC. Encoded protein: CASSSHNEQFF.

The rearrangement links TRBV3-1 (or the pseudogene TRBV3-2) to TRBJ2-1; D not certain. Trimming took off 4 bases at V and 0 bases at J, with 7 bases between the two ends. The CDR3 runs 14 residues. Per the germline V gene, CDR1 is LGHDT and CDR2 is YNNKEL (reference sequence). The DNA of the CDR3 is TGTGCCAGCAGCCTCCTCTCCTCCTACAATGAGCAGTTCTTC. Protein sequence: CASSLLSSYNEQFF.

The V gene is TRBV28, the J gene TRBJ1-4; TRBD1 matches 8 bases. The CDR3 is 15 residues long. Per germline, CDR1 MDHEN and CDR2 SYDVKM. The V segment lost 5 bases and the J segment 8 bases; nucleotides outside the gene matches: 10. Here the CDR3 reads CASSLPDRGREKLFF. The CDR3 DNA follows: TGTGCCAGCAGTCTTCCTGACAGGGGACGCGAAAAACTGTTTTTT.

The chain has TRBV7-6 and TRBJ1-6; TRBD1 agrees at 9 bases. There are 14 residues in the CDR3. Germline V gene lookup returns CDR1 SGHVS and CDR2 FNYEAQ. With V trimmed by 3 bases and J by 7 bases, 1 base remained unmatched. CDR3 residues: CASSLDRGNSPLHF. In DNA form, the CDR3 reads TGTGCCAGCAGCTTGGACAGGGGAAATTCACCCCTCCACTTT.

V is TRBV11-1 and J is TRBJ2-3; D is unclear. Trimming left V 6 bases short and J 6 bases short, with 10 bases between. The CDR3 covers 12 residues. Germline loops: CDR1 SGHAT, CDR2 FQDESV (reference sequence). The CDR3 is CASSPGSDTQYF. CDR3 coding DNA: TGTGCCAGCAGTCCAGGATCCGATACGCAGTATTTT.

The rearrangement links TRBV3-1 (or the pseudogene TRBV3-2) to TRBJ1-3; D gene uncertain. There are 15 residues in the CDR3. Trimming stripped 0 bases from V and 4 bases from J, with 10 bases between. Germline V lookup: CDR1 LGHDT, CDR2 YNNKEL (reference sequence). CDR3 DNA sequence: TGTGCCAGCAGCCAAGAAGGCGGGTGGGGAAACACCATATATTTT. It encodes CASSQEGGWGNTIYF.

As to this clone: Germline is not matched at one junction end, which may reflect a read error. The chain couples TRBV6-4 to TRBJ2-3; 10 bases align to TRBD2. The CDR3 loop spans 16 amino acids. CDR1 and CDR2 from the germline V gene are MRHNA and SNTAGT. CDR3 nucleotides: TGTGCCAGCAGTAACTCCGGACTAGCGGTCACAGATACGCAGTATTTT. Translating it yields CASSNSGLAVTDTQYF.

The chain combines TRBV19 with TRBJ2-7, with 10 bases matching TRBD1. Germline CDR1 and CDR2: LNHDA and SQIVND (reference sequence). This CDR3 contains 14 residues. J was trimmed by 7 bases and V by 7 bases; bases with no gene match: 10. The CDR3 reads CASNGGQGPREQYF. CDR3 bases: TGTGCCAGTAATGGGGGACAGGGGCCGCGGGAGCAGTACTTC.

CDR3 loop: CASSQTGVETDTQYF. Written as DNA, the CDR3 is TGTGCCAGCAGCCAGACTGGTGTTGAAACAGATACGCAGTATTTT. J is TRBJ2-3 and V is TRBV2; no definite D call. Germline loops: CDR1 SNHLY, CDR2 FYNNEI. V lost 6 bases and J 3 bases, leaving 16 bases between the germline ends. The CDR3 spans 15 residues.

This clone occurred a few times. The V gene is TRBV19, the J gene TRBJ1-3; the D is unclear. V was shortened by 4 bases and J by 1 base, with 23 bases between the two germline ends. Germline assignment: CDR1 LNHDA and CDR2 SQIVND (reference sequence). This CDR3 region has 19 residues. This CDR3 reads CASSKEPTATRASGNTIYF. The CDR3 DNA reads TGTGCCAGTAGTAAAGAACCTACAGCAACTCGAGCTTCTGGAAACACCATATATTTT.

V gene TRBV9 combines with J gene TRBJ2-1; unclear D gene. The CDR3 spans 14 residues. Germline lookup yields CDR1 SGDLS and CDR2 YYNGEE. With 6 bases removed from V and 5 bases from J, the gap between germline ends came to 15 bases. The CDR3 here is CASNLSPRNNEQFF. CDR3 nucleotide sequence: TGTGCCAGCAATTTGTCCCCTAGAAACAATGAGCAGTTCTTC. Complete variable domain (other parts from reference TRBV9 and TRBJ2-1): DSGVTQTPKHLITATGQRVTLRCSPRSGDLSVYWYQQSLDQGLQFLIQYYNGEERAKGNILERFSAQQFPDLHSELNLSSLELGDSALYFCASNLSPRNNEQFFGPGTRLTVL.

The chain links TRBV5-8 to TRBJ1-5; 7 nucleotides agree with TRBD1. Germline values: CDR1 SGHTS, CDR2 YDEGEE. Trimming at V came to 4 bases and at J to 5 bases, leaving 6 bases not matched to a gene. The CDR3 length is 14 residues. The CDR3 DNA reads TGTGCCAGCAGCGAAGGGACAGCAGATCAGCCCCAGCATTTT. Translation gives CASSEGTADQPQHF.